This entry lists 5 T cell receptor beta chains sequenced from one sample in a study of CD8 T cells in Susac syndrome. Random-hexamer reverse transcription was applied to about 0.45 to 1 ug RNA. One entry per CDR3 protein results from TCRdb running MiXCR on the immunoSEQ multiplex PCR reads. The data contain about 430,000 distinct CDR3 sequences, more than 80% of them singletons. The specimen was CD8+ T cells from PBMCs. All receptors come from a human donor with multiple sclerosis.

Only a few counts were recorded for this clonotype. This chain uses TRBV27 with TRBJ2-7, with D perhaps matching TRBD2 (6 bases). Germline CDR1 is MNHEY and CDR2 is SMNVEV (reference sequence). The length of the CDR3 is 14 residues. V lost 5 bases and J lost 2, with 13 bases in between. CDR3 sequence (DNA): TGTGCCAGCAGTCCGGGACTTAGGGCCTACGAGCAGTACTTC. Translating it yields CASSPGLRAYEQYF.

The chain carries TRBV18 and TRBJ1-2; the match to TRBD1 covers 7 bases. In germline, CDR1 is KGHSH, CDR2 LQKENI. This CDR3 is 15 amino acids long. Germline trimming cut 6 bases from V and 2 bases from J; bases unmatched to any gene: 9. CDR3 residues: CASSPRHRGNYGYTF. For the CDR3, the DNA is TGTGCCAGCTCTCCTCGGCACAGGGGAAACTATGGCTACACCTTC.

This rearrangement joins TRBV29-1 to TRBJ1-6; 10 bases are shared with TRBD1. The germline gives CDR1 SQVTM, CDR2 ANQGSEA. With 6 bases clipped from V and 8 bases from J, the junction kept 7 bases outside the gene matches. The CDR3 totals 14 residues. As DNA, the CDR3 is TGCAGCGTCCGCGGGACAGGGGAAGATTCACCCCTCCACTTT. Its protein is CSVRGTGEDSPLHF.

This CDR3 reads CSARDPKGFYGYTF. CDR3 DNA: TGCAGTGCTAGAGATCCGAAGGGATTCTATGGCTACACCTTC. The chain carries TRBV20-1 and TRBJ1-2; D remains unclear. With 0 bases removed from V and 4 bases from J, the gap between germline ends came to 12 bases. The CDR3 runs 14 residues. CDR1 and CDR2 (germline): DFQATT, SNEGSKA (reference sequence).

This CDR3 reads CAWSVMTGSRTEAFF. The DNA for the CDR3 is TGTGCCTGGAGTGTCATGACAGGGTCTCGAACTGAAGCTTTCTTT. V and J are TRBV30 and TRBJ1-1; 7 positions agree with TRBD1. CDR1 is GTSNPN, CDR2 SVGIG, per germline (reference sequence). CDR3 length equals 15 residues. The V gene end was trimmed by 0 bases and the J gene end by 5 bases; junction bases not matched to a gene: 9.